A single sample gave rise to the 8 T cell receptor beta chains below, sequenced in a study of blood T cell repertoires in COVID-19. Here immunoSEQ multiplex PCR was the method, and the copy in TCRdb shows in-frame clones only, minus some. The sample consists of under 450,000 clones, about nine tenths of them appearing once. The sample taken for sequencing was peripheral blood. These receptors came from a woman aged 40 to 55 with COVID-19, enrolled during active disease.

V and J are TRBV19 and TRBJ1-3; the match to TRBD1 covers 7 bases. The CDR3 covers 17 residues. V shed 5 bases and J 2 bases; nucleotides not matched to a gene: 12. CDR1 is LNHDA and CDR2 is SQIVND in the germline V gene (reference sequence). CDR3 sequence (DNA): TGTGCCAGTAGTTACACCCGACAGGGAAGGCCTGGAAACACCATATATTTT. Translated: CASSYTRQGRPGNTIYF. Full variable domain (outside the CDR3, taken from reference TRBV19 and TRBJ1-3): DGGITQSPKYLFRKEGQNVTLSCEQNLNHDAMYWYRQDPGQGLRLIYYSQIVNDFQKGDIAEGYSVSREKKESFPLTVTSAQKNPTAFYLCASSYTRQGRPGNTIYFGEGSWLTVV.

A word on this clone: At the DNA level, this CDR3 is encoded by other sequences in the same sample as well. This chain links TRBV9 with TRBJ2-3; 9 positions agree with TRBD2. The length of the CDR3 is 15 residues. V shed 2 bases, J shed 2 bases, and the junction held 3 bases outside the gene matches. Germline CDR1 reads SGDLS; CDR2 reads YYNGEE. This chain's CDR3 is CASSVLAGATDTQYF. The CDR3 DNA sequence: TGTGCCAGCAGCGTGTTAGCGGGAGCCACAGATACGCAGTATTTT.

The rearrangement joins TRBV7-9 to TRBJ1-1; D possibly corresponds to TRBD1 (6 bases). Germline V gene data show CDR1 as SEHNR and CDR2 as FQNEAQ (reference sequence). The CDR3 is 15 residues long. V was trimmed by 3 bases and J by 6 bases, leaving 17 bases between them. Here the CDR3 reads CASSLLTGYSSEAFF. The CDR3 DNA reads TGTGCCAGCAGCTTGTTAACAGGGTACTCTTCTGAAGCTTTCTTT.

This clone has only a few counts. J is TRBJ2-7 and V is TRBV27; 13 bases align to TRBD2. This CDR3 contains 16 residues. Germline V gene data show CDR1 as MNHEY and CDR2 as SMNVEV (reference sequence). Trimming at V came to 5 bases and at J to 5 bases, leaving 9 bases not matched to a gene. The CDR3 DNA sequence: TGTGCCAGCAGTCCATGGACTAGCGGGAGTGGCGACGAGCAGTACTTC. Its protein product is CASSPWTSGSGDEQYF.

The chain has TRBV15 and TRBJ2-3, with 9 bases that match TRBD2. The CDR3 is 16 residues long. The V segment lost 6 bases and the J segment 2 bases; nucleotides outside the gene matches: 9. Germline lookup yields CDR1 LNHNV and CDR2 YYDKDF (reference sequence). The chain's CDR3 is CATRGLAGVFTDTQYF. Here the CDR3 DNA reads TGTGCCACCAGAGGCTTAGCGGGAGTATTCACAGATACGCAGTATTTT.

The genes are TRBV27 and TRBJ2-1; 16 positions agree with TRBD2. V gave up 5 bases and J gave up 3 bases; unmatched junction bases: 7. The length of the CDR3 is 18 residues. In germline, CDR1 is MNHEY, CDR2 SMNVEV (reference sequence). In DNA form, the CDR3 reads TGTGCCAGCAGTGGGGGGACTAGCGGGAGGGATATCTACAATGAGCAGTTCTTC. Translation: CASSGGTSGRDIYNEQFF.

J is TRBJ2-2 and V is TRBV5-1, with 7 bases lining up with TRBD1. The CDR3 covers 15 residues. Germline V gene data show CDR1 as SGHRS and CDR2 as YFSETQ. Germline trimming cut 3 bases from V and 6 bases from J; bases unmatched to any gene: 8. For the CDR3, the DNA is TGCGCCAGCAGCTACGACAGGGATGGAGCCGGGGAGCTGTTTTTT. Translating it yields CASSYDRDGAGELFF.

The chain recombines TRBV6-5 with TRBJ1-1, with 7 bases identical to TRBD1. Trimming cost V 5 bases and J 4 bases; bases outside gene matches: 4. This CDR3 contains 13 residues. Germline V lookup: CDR1 MNHEY, CDR2 SVGAGI. The CDR3 DNA is TGTGCCAGCAGTCAGACAGGGAGCACTGAAGCTTTCTTT. This sequence encodes CASSQTGSTEAFF.